This T cell receptor beta chain was documented in a study of post-analysis software for immune sequencing data. Across the whole study: Disease trajectories encompassed relapsing-remitting, secondary progressive and progressive-relapsing multiple sclerosis. Study conclusions and caveats: F-measure co-clustering was strong for batch-matched samples. There was significantly lower normalized Chao1 diversity in multiple sclerosis patients than in controls.

Unique molecular identifiers featured in each of the TCR beta cDNA libraries. Once roughly 0.95 to 10 million T cells were used, about 510,000 cDNA molecules resulted. TCRdb itself ran the PCR reads through MiXCR, one entry per CDR3 protein. The sample includes some 800,000 distinct CDR3 sequences, under 60% of them seen just once. This clonotype was found a few times. Its specificity is unknown. The clonotype was recovered from a girl aged 10 to 17 with multiple sclerosis. What was sequenced was blood.

The CDR3 sequence: CASSLGHTGNHGYTF. The CDR3, as DNA: TGTGCCAGCAGCTTAGGGCACACAGGGAATCATGGCTACACCTTC. V is TRBV7-2 and J is TRBJ1-2, with D perhaps TRBD1 (6 bases). V dropped 1 base and J dropped 6 bases, with 15 bases sitting between them. The CDR3 runs 15 residues. Germline-derived CDR1 and CDR2 are SGHTA and FQGNSA.